This note documents a single T cell receptor (beta chain) sequence. Its specificity is unknown. This sample was included in a study of cytomegalovirus exposure and HLA in healthy donors. Study-level results: Listed as cytomegalovirus-associated were 150 to 200 TCR beta chains. Earlier analysis yielded a pattern in which most TCR beta V segments were productive about 87% or about 30% of the time.

Nominal health characterized the donors when sampled, though unrecorded immune exposures were likely. CDR3 length: 14 amino acids. V was clipped by 5 bases and J by 7 bases, with 14 bases between them. In germline, CDR1 is SEHNR, CDR2 FQNEAQ (reference sequence). The PCR employed 60 Vbeta primers together with 13 Jbeta primers. The table came from immunoSEQ multiplex PCR; TCRdb's copy has only in-frame clones and leaves some out. The data show about 82,000 clones, less than 80% seen once. Sequencing was done on a sample of PBMCs. The chain carries TRBV7-9 and TRBJ1-4, with D possibly being TRBD1 (5 bases). The source of this sequence is a man aged 40-50 years in good health and CMV-seropositive. The CDR3 region has the DNA TGTGCCAGCAGCCCGGGCACAGGCGGTGAAAAACTGTTTTTT. Translation gives CASSPGTGGEKLFF.